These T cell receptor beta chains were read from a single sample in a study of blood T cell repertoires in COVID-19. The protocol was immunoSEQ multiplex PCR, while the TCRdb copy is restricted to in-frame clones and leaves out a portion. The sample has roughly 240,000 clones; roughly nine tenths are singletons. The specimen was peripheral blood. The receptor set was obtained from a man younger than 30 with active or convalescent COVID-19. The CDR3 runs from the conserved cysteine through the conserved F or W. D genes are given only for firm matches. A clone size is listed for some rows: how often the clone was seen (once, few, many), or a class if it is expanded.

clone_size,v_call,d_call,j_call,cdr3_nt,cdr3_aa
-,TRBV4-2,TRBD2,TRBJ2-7,TGTGCCAGCAGCCAAGCGGGAGGGTTAGACGAGCAGTACTTC,CASSQAGGLDEQYF
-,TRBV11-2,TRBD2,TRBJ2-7,TGTGCCAGCAGCTTAGATTTTGGAGCGGGAAGTGAGCAGTACTTC,CASSLDFGAGSEQYF
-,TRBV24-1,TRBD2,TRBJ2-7,TGTGCCACCAGTGATGGACTAGCGGGCGAGCAGTACTTC,CATSDGLAGEQYF
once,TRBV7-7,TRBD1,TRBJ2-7,TGTGCCAGCAGCGCCGGGACAGGGGACTTATACGAGCAGTACTTC,CASSAGTGDLYEQYF
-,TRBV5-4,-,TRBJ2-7,TGTGCCAGCAGCTTCGGAGTCACCGAGCAGTACTTC,CASSFGVTEQYF
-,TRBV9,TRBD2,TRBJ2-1,TGTGCCAGCAGCTCCCGGGACTATAATGAGCAGTTCTTC,CASSSRDYNEQFF
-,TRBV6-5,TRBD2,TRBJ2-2,TGTGCCAGCAGCCGCGGGGGGTGGGACACCGGGGAGCTGTTTTTT,CASSRGGWDTGELFF
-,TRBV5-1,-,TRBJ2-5,TGCGCCAGCAGGATAGAAGGGGCGCTGGAAGAGACCCAGTACTTC,CASRIEGALEETQYF
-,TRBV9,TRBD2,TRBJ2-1,TGTGCCAGCAGCGCGCCCTCGGGAGGGGGATCCTACAATGAGCAGTTCTTC,CASSAPSGGGSYNEQFF
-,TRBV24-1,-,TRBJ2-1,TGTGCCACCCAGGGACGCGGAGGTATCGGGGGGCCGTACAATGAGCAGTTCTTC,CATQGRGGIGGPYNEQFF
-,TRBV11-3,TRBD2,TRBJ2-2,TGTGCCAGCAGCCCTGGGACTAGCGGGACCGGGGAGCTGTTTTTT,CASSPGTSGTGELFF
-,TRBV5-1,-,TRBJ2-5,TGCGCCAGCAGCTTCGGAGAGACCCAGTACTTC,CASSFGETQYF
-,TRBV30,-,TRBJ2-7,TGTGCCTGGATAGCGACATACGAGCAGTACTTC,CAWIATYEQYF
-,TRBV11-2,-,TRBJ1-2,TGTGCCAGCAGCTTATCCCGGGGTTGGTATGGCTACACCTTC,CASSLSRGWYGYTF
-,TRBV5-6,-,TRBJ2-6,TGTGCCAGCAGCGGGAGTGCGGGGAATGGGGCCAACGTCCTGACTTTC,CASSGSAGNGANVLTF
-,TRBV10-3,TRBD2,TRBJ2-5,TGTGCCATCAGTGAGGGACTAGCGGGATACCAAGAGACCCAGTACTTC,CAISEGLAGYQETQYF
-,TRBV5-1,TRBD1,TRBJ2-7,TGCGCCAGCAGCCCGGACAGGGGATACGAGCAGTACTTC,CASSPDRGYEQYF
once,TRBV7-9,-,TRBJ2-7,TGTGCCAGCAGCCCAACAGGGTTGGTTCGAGGGCCCTACGAGCAGTACTTC,CASSPTGLVRGPYEQYF
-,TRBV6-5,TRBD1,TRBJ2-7,TGTGCCAGCAGTTCGGGGACAGGGGGCTCGGTCTACGAGCAGTACTTC,CASSSGTGGSVYEQYF
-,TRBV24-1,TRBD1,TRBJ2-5,TGTGCCACCAGTGGACAGGGGGAGGGGGAGACCCAGTACTTC,CATSGQGEGETQYF
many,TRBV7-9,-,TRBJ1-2,TGTGCCAGCAGCTTAGATCTGGCTTATCATGGCTACACCTTC,CASSLDLAYHGYTF
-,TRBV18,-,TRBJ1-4,TGTGCCAGCTCCCCGGAGGGAAACTATGAAAAACTGTTTTTT,CASSPEGNYEKLFF